This T cell receptor (beta chain) comes out of a study of blood T cell repertoires in COVID-19. Assay: immunoSEQ multiplex PCR; the TCRdb copy retains only in-frame clones and omits some. The sample contains about 130,000 clones, approximately 81% of which appear only once. The CDR3 has 13 amino acids. V was pared by 7 bases and J by 4 bases, with 11 bases between. The germline V gene has CDR1 LNHDA and CDR2 SQIVND (reference sequence). This clone came up once. The TCR comes from a man in his sixties with acute or convalescent COVID-19. The J gene is TRBJ2-4, the V gene TRBV19; possibly TRBD2 for D (5 bases). Sequencing was done on a sample of peripheral blood. CDR3 sequence: CASMVRGKNIQYF. The CDR3 DNA reads TGTGCCAGTATGGTCCGAGGGAAAAACATTCAGTACTTC. Full variable domain (remainder filled in from reference TRBV19 and TRBJ2-4): DGGITQSPKYLFRKEGQNVTLSCEQNLNHDAMYWYRQDPGQGLRLIYYSQIVNDFQKGDIAEGYSVSREKKESFPLTVTSAQKNPTAFYLCASMVRGKNIQYFGAGTRLSVL.